What follows are 30 T cell receptor beta chains derived from one specimen sequenced in a study of early T cells in non-severe SARS-CoV-2 infection. TCRdb fed the 5' RACE reads into MiXCR, producing one record per CDR3 protein. In the table there are tens of thousands of distinct CDR3 sequences, roughly 12% of which are singletons. The sequencing input was whole blood. All receptors come from an adult who was a healthcare worker with PCR-confirmed SARS-CoV-2 infection or an uninfected control (not recorded which).

V and J are TRBV14 and TRBJ1-4; D gene unclear. V was trimmed by 0 bases and J by 7 bases, leaving 6 bases between them. Germline values: CDR1 SGHDN, CDR2 FVKESK. There are 13 residues in the CDR3. As DNA, the CDR3 is TGTGCCAGCAGCCAAGACGGGGTTGAAAAACTGTTTTTT. This gives the protein CASSQDGVEKLFF.

The genes are TRBV10-3 and TRBJ2-3, with 11 bases that match TRBD2. The V segment lost 5 bases and the J segment 1 base; nucleotides outside the gene matches: 5. CDR1 and CDR2 from the germline V gene are ENHRY and SYGVKD. The CDR3 has 16 amino acids. The CDR3 nucleotides are TGTGCCATCAGTCTCGGGACTAGCGGACGCACAGATACGCAGTATTTT. This translates into CAISLGTSGRTDTQYF.

Ten or more counts support this clonotype. This chain uses TRBV7-2 with TRBJ1-5; 7 bases are shared with TRBD1. The trim removed 4 bases at V and 0 bases at J, leaving 3 bases unmatched. The CDR3 is 15 residues long. Germline V CDR1 and CDR2: SGHTA, FQGNSA. CDR3 in DNA: TGTGCCAGCAGCTGGACAGGAAATAGCAATCAGCCCCAGCATTTT. This gives the protein CASSWTGNSNQPQHF.

This clonotype was picked up a small number of times. J is TRBJ1-5 and V is TRBV2; TRBD1 aligns across 10 bases. In germline, CDR1 is SNHLY, CDR2 FYNNEI. There are 14 residues in the CDR3. Trimming cost V 8 bases and J 6 bases; bases outside gene matches: 7. In DNA form, the CDR3 reads TGTGCCAGCCGCGTGGGGACAGGGGTTCAGCCCCAGCATTTT. Translating gives CASRVGTGVQPQHF.

This chain connects TRBV11-1 to TRBJ2-1, with 7 bases lining up with TRBD2. V was pared by 4 bases and J by 1 base, with 1 base of the junction left unmatched. CDR1 and CDR2 (germline): SGHAT, FQDESV (reference sequence). This CDR3 is 14 amino acids long. As DNA, the CDR3 is TGTGCCAGCAGCTCAGCGGGGTCCTACAATGAGCAGTTCTTC. Its translation is CASSSAGSYNEQFF.

In its sample, this clonotype was seen a few times. The genes are TRBV20-1 and TRBJ2-7; 11 nucleotides match TRBD2. Losses at the gene ends were 6 bases for V and 9 bases for J; bases not matched to a gene: 16. The CDR3 totals 15 residues. Germline lookup yields CDR1 DFQATT and CDR2 SNEGSKA (reference sequence). As DNA, the CDR3 is TGCAGTGCCACCCCTATAGCGGGAGGGCCTTCTGGGCAGTACTTC. Its protein product is CSATPIAGGPSGQYF.

The sample holds a few counts of this clonotype. The chain is built from TRBV27 and TRBJ1-1, with 8 bases identical to TRBD1. V lost 3 bases and J lost 11; bases outside the gene matches: 8. Per germline, CDR1 MNHEY and CDR2 SMNVEV (reference sequence). This CDR3 is 13 amino acids long. CDR3 sequence reads: CASSLGGQGGAFF. DNA of the CDR3: TGTGCCAGCAGTTTGGGCGGACAGGGCGGGGCTTTCTTT.

This clonotype has more than one count but fewer than ten. The rearrangement links TRBV7-2 to TRBJ2-3; 11 nucleotides match TRBD2. The germline CDR1 and CDR2 sequences are SGHTA and FQGNSA. Trimming at V came to 1 base and at J to 0 bases, leaving 3 bases not matched to a gene. The CDR3 covers 17 residues. CDR3 region: CASSLVGTSGSTDTQYF. DNA of the CDR3: TGTGCCAGCAGCTTAGTAGGGACTAGCGGTAGCACAGATACGCAGTATTTT.

This clonotype was detected many times. V and J are TRBV4-1 and TRBJ2-1; 7 nucleotides match TRBD1. Germline V gene data show CDR1 as MGHRA and CDR2 as YSYEKL. The CDR3 runs 15 residues. The V and J ends lost 6 bases and 4 bases, in that order; junction bases with no gene match: 9. CDR3 coding DNA: TGCGCCAGCAGTCAACGACAGGGCCCATACAATGAGCAGTTCTTC. As protein: CASSQRQGPYNEQFF.

This clonotype occurred many times. The chain is built from TRBV28 and TRBJ2-7; D possibly corresponds to TRBD1 (6 bases). Germline assignment: CDR1 MDHEN and CDR2 SYDVKM. The CDR3 consists of 15 residues. Trimming removed 6 bases at V and 6 bases at J, with 21 bases between. CDR3 DNA sequence: TGTGCCAGCAGCCCTGGACAGTCCGAAGGTGTCGAGCAGTACTTC. Its translation: CASSPGQSEGVEQYF.

This chain links TRBV12-3 or TRBV12-4 with TRBJ1-5; 9 bases agree with TRBD1. There are 16 residues in the CDR3. The V gene end was trimmed by 5 bases and the J gene end by 4 bases; junction bases not matched to a gene: 9. The CDR3: CASSPGTGIGNQPQHF. As DNA, the CDR3 is TGTGCCAGCAGTCCGGGGACAGGGATTGGGAATCAGCCCCAGCATTTT.

The rearrangement uses TRBV2 and TRBJ2-2; D possibly corresponds to TRBD1 (6 bases). The germline gives CDR1 SNHLY, CDR2 FYNNEI. CDR3 size: 14 residues. With 2 bases removed from V and 3 bases from J, the gap between germline ends came to 7 bases. DNA of the CDR3: TGTGCCAGCAGTGAACAGGGGTACACCGGGGAGCTGTTTTTT. This gives the protein CASSEQGYTGELFF.

This clonotype was counted only a few times. This chain connects TRBV28 to TRBJ2-2; D is ambiguous. The CDR3 spans 13 residues. CDR1 and CDR2 from the germline V gene are MDHEN and SYDVKM. V was clipped by 5 bases and J by 2 bases, with 6 bases between them. The DNA of the CDR3 is TGTGCCAGCAGTGTCAGCAACACCGGGGAGCTGTTTTTT. This encodes CASSVSNTGELFF.

The chain has TRBV7-6 and TRBJ2-7; TRBD1 or TRBD2 may be the D gene (6 bases each). The CDR3 runs to 15 residues. Between the trimmed V and J ends, which lost 5 bases and 3 bases, there was a span of 17 bases. Germline V gives CDR1 SGHVS, CDR2 FNYEAQ. CDR3 protein: CASSPLTGTFYEQYF. The CDR3 nucleotides read TGTGCCAGCAGCCCCCTTACAGGGACTTTCTACGAGCAGTACTTC.

This clonotype occurred many times. The CDR3 sequence is CSVAEYYEQYF. CDR3 bases: TGCAGCGTCGCAGAATACTACGAGCAGTACTTC. This chain connects TRBV29-1 to TRBJ2-7; no reliable D call. The CDR3 loop spans 11 amino acids. Germline lookup yields CDR1 SQVTM and CDR2 ANQGSEA. V was shortened by 6 bases and J by 3 bases, with 9 bases between the two germline ends.

V gene TRBV7-3 combines with J gene TRBJ2-5; D possibly matches TRBD1 or TRBD2 (5 bases each). CDR1 and CDR2 from the germline V gene are SGHTA and FQGTGA. The CDR3 contains 16 residues. Between the trimmed V and J ends, which lost 8 bases and 2 bases, there was a span of 21 bases. The CDR3 reads CASVSLGHEGQETQYF. DNA for the CDR3: TGTGCCAGCGTATCCCTTGGACACGAGGGGCAAGAGACCCAGTACTTC.

The table lists this clonotype with many counts. This chain uses TRBV27 with TRBJ2-7; D ambiguous. There are 12 residues in the CDR3. V was clipped by 6 bases and J by 4 bases, with 10 bases between them. In germline, CDR1 is MNHEY, CDR2 SMNVEV (reference sequence). CDR3 bases: TGTGCCAGCAGCCAGAATCTGTACGAGCAGTACTTC. Translated: CASSQNLYEQYF.

The chain is built from TRBV27 and TRBJ2-7; 7 bases align to TRBD2. The CDR3 covers 12 residues. The junction had 3 bases not matched to a gene; V was cut back by 8 bases and J by 2 bases. CDR1 MNHEY and CDR2 SMNVEV come from the germline V gene (reference sequence). CDR3 protein: CASFGRAYEQYF. CDR3 nucleotide sequence: TGTGCCAGCTTTGGGAGGGCCTACGAGCAGTACTTC.

This clonotype was seen ten or more times. The chain is built from TRBV28 and TRBJ1-1; D call uncertain. Germline CDR1 and CDR2: MDHEN and SYDVKM. Trimming pared 6 bases from V and 6 bases from J, leaving 20 bases between. The CDR3 runs 15 residues. CDR3 in amino acids: CASSLGSVVLAEAFF. DNA for the CDR3: TGTGCCAGCAGCCTAGGGTCCGTCGTACTGGCTGAAGCTTTCTTT.

About this clonotype itself: Its ends do not fully match the called genes, so a read error is possible. This chain connects TRBV19 to TRBJ1-5, with D hard to call. The germline gives CDR1 LNHDA, CDR2 SQIVND (reference sequence). The CDR3 totals 14 residues. CDR3 coding DNA: TGTGCCAGTAGTATGGAGGGTCGAAATCAGCCCCAGCATTTC. Its translation: CASSMEGRNQPQHF.

CDR3 residues: CASSQVQTEETQYF. The CDR3 nucleotides read TGTGCCAGCAGCCAAGTACAAACCGAAGAGACCCAGTACTTC. The V and J genes are TRBV3-1 and TRBJ2-5; D call uncertain. Germline-derived CDR1 and CDR2 are LGHDT and YNNKEL (reference sequence). Trimming took off 1 base at V and 3 bases at J, with 9 bases between the two ends. The CDR3 has 14 residues.

This clonotype was picked up a small number of times. The rearrangement joins TRBV5-1 to TRBJ1-1; D gene unclear. This CDR3 is built from 14 residues. V lost 7 bases and J lost 5, with 18 bases in between. The germline V gene has CDR1 SGHRS and CDR2 YFSETQ. The CDR3 nucleotides are TGCGCCAGCCATGCTGGGTGGGGTGGAACTGAAGCTTTCTTT. This gives the protein CASHAGWGGTEAFF.

This clonotype was found a few times. This chain links TRBV5-4 with TRBJ1-5, with D possibly TRBD1 on 6 matching bases. V was trimmed by 2 bases and J by 5 bases, leaving 14 bases between them. There are 15 residues in the CDR3. Germline V gene data show CDR1 as SGHNT and CDR2 as YYREEE (reference sequence). The CDR3 region has the DNA TGTGCCAGCAGCTTCGGGGGCAGGGAAGATCAGCCCCAGCATTTT. Its protein is CASSFGGREDQPQHF.

The V call is TRBV19, the J call TRBJ2-7; 8 nucleotides agree with TRBD1. The CDR3 contains 14 residues. The J segment lost 4 bases and the V segment lost 7 bases, leaving 9 bases of the junction unmatched. Germline loops: CDR1 LNHDA, CDR2 SQIVND (reference sequence). The CDR3 region is CASMRGRGQYEQYF. The CDR3 coding sequence is TGTGCCAGTATGCGTGGCAGGGGGCAATACGAGCAGTACTTC.

There are a few counts of this clonotype. J is TRBJ1-2 and V is TRBV7-2, with a possible D match to TRBD1 (6 bases). The CDR3 has 14 residues. Trimming stripped 1 base from V and 6 bases from J, with 12 bases between. Germline CDR1 reads SGHTA; CDR2 reads FQGNSA. The CDR3 bases are TGTGCCAGCAGCTTAGTATCAGGGGCGGATGGCTACACCTTC. This gives the protein CASSLVSGADGYTF.

Only a few counts were recorded for this clonotype. The J gene is TRBJ1-5, the V gene TRBV6-5, with D unclear. Germline loops: CDR1 MNHEY, CDR2 SVGAGI. There are 17 residues in the CDR3. Trimming shortened V by 6 bases and J by 0 bases, and 18 bases separated the two germline ends. The CDR3 protein is CASRRYFPTTSNQPQHF. CDR3 bases: TGTGCCAGCAGGCGCTACTTTCCGACTACTAGCAATCAGCCCCAGCATTTT.

In this sample, this clonotype turned up a few times. The chain employs TRBV6-2 or TRBV6-3 and TRBJ1-1, with TRBD1 matching 7 bases. V shed 7 bases and J 3 bases; nucleotides not matched to a gene: 11. This CDR3 has 15 amino acids. Germline CDR1 is MNHEY and CDR2 is SVGEGT. This chain's CDR3 is CASTTTGVVDTEAFF. The CDR3 coding sequence is TGTGCCAGCACCACAACAGGGGTAGTTGACACTGAAGCTTTCTTT.

The chain recombines TRBV12-3 or TRBV12-4 with TRBJ1-1; D not resolved. The CDR3 totals 15 residues. V shed 3 bases and J shed 4 bases, with 15 bases lying between them. The CDR3 region has the DNA TGTGCCAGCAGTTTTGTTCTTTTCGGAGCCACTGAAGCTTTCTTT. Its protein product is CASSFVLFGATEAFF.

This clonotype was observed many times. The chain is built from TRBV7-9 and TRBJ2-3; the D gene is possibly TRBD2 (5 bases). The germline CDR1 and CDR2 sequences are SEHNR and FQNEAQ (reference sequence). The V gene lost 7 bases and the J gene lost 2 bases, with 16 bases spanning the gap. The CDR3 consists of 15 residues. In nucleotides, the CDR3 is TGTGCCAGCACCCCTAGCTACCAATACACAGATACGCAGTATTTT. It is translated as CASTPSYQYTDTQYF. Using reference TRBV7-9 and TRBJ2-3 for the parts outside the CDR3, the full variable domain is DTGVSQNPRHKITKRGQNVTFRCDPISEHNRLYWYRQTLGQGPEFLTYFQNEAQLEKSRLLSDRFSAERPKGSFSTLEIQRTEQGDSAMYLCASTPSYQYTDTQYFGPGTRLTVL.

This chain connects TRBV29-1 to TRBJ2-2; 13 bases match TRBD2. Trimming removed 4 bases from V and 4 bases from J; junction bases left unmatched: 6. This CDR3 contains 16 residues. Germline V CDR1 and CDR2: SQVTM, ANQGSEA. CDR3 amino acids: CSVVGGLAGITGELFF. The CDR3 nucleotides are TGCAGCGTTGTCGGGGGACTAGCGGGGATCACCGGGGAGCTGTTTTTT.